Many counts were recorded for the clone carrying this T cell receptor (beta chain). Antigen: not known. The germline V gene has CDR1 SNHLY and CDR2 FYNNEI. The V end was cut by 2 bases, the J end by 0 bases, with 9 bases between. CDR3 length: 15 residues. Amplified TCR beta CDR3 regions derived from RNA transcripts. Primed by the HTBI set, a first-round RT-PCR was run on the TCR CDR3. TCRdb re-called the multiplex PCR reads through MiXCR, storing one row per CDR3 protein. The table lists about 560,000 distinct CDR3 sequences, around 15% of them singletons. The sample originates from a study of T cells in Graves' hyperthyroidism and ophthalmopathy. Findings and caveats of the study: Separating ophthalmopathy from stable hyperthyroidism was achieved by a 13 V-J model.

It was considered stable Graves' hyperthyroidism when ophthalmopathy did not progress within 18 months. Patients showing uncontrolled infection, other autoimmune disease, pregnancy or lactation were ineligible. The PBMCs were sourced from fresh peripheral blood (10 ml). The rearrangement links TRBV2 to TRBJ2-3, with D maybe TRBD2 (5 bases). This TCR was sampled from a middle-aged woman with Graves' hyperthyroidism. The specimen sequenced was blood. The CDR3 protein is CASSELASSTDTQYF. For the CDR3, the DNA is TGTGCCAGCAGTGAATTAGCGTCTAGCACAGATACGCAGTATTTT.